Detailed here is one TCR beta chain. What it recognizes is unknown. Method: immunoSEQ multiplex PCR; TCRdb's copy keeps in-frame clones and lacks some. The sample yields approximately 45,000 clones, 85% to 95% seen once. Germline V gene sequence: CDR1 SGHTA, CDR2 FQGNSA. The CDR3 length is 11 residues. Trimming pared 3 bases from V and 7 bases from J, leaving 7 bases between. This sample was included in a study of OX40 agonist ivuxolimab in advanced cancers. Study-level information: Aged 23 to 79 with a mean of 60 years, they were almost 85% male.

Study-level findings and limits: Among the least clonally expanded were partial responders at 0.1-3.0 mg/kg. Certain nonresponders likewise exhibited a low normalized T-cell clonal expansion.

This receptor was obtained from an adult with an advanced solid tumor such as melanoma, head and neck, liver or kidney cancer. This sequence joins TRBV7-2 and TRBJ2-7; D is undetermined. Specimen: CD4+ or CD8+ T cells sorted from blood, collected in a trial of the OX40 agonist ivuxolimab. The CDR3 bases are TGTGCCAGCAGCTTGGTAGCAGAGCAGTACTTC. Translating gives CASSLVAEQYF.